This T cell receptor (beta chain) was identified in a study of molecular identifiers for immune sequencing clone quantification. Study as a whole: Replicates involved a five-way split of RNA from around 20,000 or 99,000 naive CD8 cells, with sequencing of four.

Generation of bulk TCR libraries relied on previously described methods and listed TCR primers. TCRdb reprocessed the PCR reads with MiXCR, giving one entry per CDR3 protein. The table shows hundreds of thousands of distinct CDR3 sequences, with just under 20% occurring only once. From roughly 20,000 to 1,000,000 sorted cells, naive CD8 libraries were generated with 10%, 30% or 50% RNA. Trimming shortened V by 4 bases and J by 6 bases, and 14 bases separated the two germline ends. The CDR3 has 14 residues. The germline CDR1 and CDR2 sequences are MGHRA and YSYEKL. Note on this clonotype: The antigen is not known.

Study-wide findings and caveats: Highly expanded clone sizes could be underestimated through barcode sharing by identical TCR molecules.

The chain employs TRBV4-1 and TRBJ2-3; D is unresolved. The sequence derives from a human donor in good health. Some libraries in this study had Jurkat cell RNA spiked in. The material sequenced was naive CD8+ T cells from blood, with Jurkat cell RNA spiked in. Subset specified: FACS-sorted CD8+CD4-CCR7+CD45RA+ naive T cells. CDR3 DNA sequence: TGCGCCAGCAGCCCACGCTGGAATGGTGATACGCAGTATTTT. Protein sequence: CASSPRWNGDTQYF.